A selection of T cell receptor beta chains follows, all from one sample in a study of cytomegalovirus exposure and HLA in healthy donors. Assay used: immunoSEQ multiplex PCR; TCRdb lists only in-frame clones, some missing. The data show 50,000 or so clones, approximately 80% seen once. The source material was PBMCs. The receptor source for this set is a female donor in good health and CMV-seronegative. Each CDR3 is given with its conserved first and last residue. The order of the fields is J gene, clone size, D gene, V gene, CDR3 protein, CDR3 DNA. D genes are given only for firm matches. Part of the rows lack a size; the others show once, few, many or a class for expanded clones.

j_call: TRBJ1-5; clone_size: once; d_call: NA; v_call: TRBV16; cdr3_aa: CASSHSNQPQHF; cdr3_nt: TGTGCCAGCAGCCACTCCAATCAGCCCCAGCATTTT
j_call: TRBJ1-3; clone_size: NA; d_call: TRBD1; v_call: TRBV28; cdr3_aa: CASSPTTGVSGNTIYF; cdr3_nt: TGTGCCAGCAGTCCAACTACAGGGGTCTCTGGAAACACCATATATTTT
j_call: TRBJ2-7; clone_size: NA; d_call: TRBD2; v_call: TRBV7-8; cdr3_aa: CASSFLAGEGGEQYF; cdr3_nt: TGTGCCAGCAGCTTTTTAGCGGGGGAGGGCGGCGAGCAGTACTTC
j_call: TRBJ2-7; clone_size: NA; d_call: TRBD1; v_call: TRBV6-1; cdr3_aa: CASSFSGTAPYEQYF; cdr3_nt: TGTGCCAGCAGTTTTTCCGGGACAGCTCCCTACGAGCAGTACTTC
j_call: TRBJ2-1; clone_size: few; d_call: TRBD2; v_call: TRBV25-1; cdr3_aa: CASSETSGRSVNEQFF; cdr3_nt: TGTGCCAGCAGTGAAACTAGCGGGAGATCGGTCAATGAGCAGTTCTTC
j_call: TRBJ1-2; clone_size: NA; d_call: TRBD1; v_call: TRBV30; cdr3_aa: CAWTWDRGYYGYTF; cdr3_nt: TGTGCCTGGACGTGGGACAGGGGGTATTATGGCTACACCTTC
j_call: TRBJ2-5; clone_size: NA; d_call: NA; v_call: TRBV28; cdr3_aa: CASSLSSQETQYF; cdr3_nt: TGTGCCAGCAGTTTGAGTTCCCAAGAGACCCAGTACTTC
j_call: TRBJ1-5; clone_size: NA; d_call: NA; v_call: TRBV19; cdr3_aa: CASSMEAAQPQHF; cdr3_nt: TGTGCCAGTAGTATGGAGGCGGCTCAGCCCCAGCATTTT
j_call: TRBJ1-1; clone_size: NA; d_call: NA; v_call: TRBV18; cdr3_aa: CASSPSGDTEAFF; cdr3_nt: TGTGCCAGCTCACCCTCCGGGGACACTGAAGCTTTCTTT
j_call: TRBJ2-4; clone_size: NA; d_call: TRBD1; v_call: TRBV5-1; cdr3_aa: CASSLAPGQGRNIQYF; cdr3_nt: TGCGCCAGCAGCTTAGCTCCGGGACAGGGAAGAAACATTCAGTACTTC
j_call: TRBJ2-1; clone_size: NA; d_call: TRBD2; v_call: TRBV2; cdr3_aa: CASSDDGGTSGSGSNEQFF; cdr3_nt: TGTGCCAGCAGTGATGACGGCGGAACTAGCGGGAGTGGGTCCAATGAGCAGTTCTTC
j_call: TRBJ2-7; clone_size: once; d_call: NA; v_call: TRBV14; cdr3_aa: CASFSYEQYF; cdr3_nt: TGTGCCAGCTTTTCCTACGAGCAGTACTTC
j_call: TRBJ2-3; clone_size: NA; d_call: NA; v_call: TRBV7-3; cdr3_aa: CASSHDRTSTDTQYF; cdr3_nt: TGTGCCAGCAGCCACGACAGGACTAGCACAGATACGCAGTATTTT
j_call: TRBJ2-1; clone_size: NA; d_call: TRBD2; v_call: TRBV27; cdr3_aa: CASTKFSGLAGYNEQFF; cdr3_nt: TGTGCCAGCACCAAATTCTCCGGACTAGCGGGGTACAATGAGCAGTTCTTC
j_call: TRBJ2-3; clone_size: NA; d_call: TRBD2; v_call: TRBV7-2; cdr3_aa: CASSRNSGGITDTQYF; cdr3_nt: TGTGCCAGCAGCCGAAATAGCGGGGGGATCACAGATACGCAGTATTTT
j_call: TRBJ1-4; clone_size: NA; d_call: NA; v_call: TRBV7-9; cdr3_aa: CASSPQGGYEKLFF; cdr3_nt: TGTGCCAGCAGCCCACAAGGGGGTTATGAAAAACTGTTTTTT
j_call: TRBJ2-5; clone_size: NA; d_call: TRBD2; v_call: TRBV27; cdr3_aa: CASSLLASGGPGTQYF; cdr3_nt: TGTGCCAGCAGTTTATTGGCTAGCGGGGGGCCGGGGACCCAGTACTTC
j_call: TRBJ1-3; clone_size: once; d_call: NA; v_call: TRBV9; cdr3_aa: CASSGSTGLSGNTIYF; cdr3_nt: TGTGCCAGCAGCGGGAGCACAGGGCTCTCTGGAAACACCATATATTTT
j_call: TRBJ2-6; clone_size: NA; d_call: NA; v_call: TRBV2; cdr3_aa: CASRAQSSGANVLTF; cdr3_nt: TGTGCCAGCCGTGCCCAATCCTCTGGGGCCAACGTCCTGACTTTC
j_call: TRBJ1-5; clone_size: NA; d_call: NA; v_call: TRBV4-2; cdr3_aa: CASSPGGGVVKPQHF; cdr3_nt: TGTGCCAGCAGCCCGGGCGGAGGGGTGGTAAAGCCCCAGCATTTT
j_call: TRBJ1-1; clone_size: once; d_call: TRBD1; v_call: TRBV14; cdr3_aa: CASSPRQGSMAFF; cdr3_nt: TGTGCCAGCAGCCCCAGACAGGGGTCCATGGCTTTCTTT
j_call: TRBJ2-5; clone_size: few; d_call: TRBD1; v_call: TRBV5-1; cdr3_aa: CASSLDGQGAGEQYF; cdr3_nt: TGCGCCAGCAGCTTGGATGGACAGGGGGCGGGGGAGCAGTACTTC
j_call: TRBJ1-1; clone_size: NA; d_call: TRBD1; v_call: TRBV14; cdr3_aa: CASSQTPGQGYTEAFF; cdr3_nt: TGTGCCAGCAGCCAGACACCGGGACAGGGGTACACTGAAGCTTTCTTT
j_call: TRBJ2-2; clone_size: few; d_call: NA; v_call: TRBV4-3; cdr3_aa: CASSQRGSTGELFF; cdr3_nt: TGCGCCAGCAGCCAACGGGGGAGCACCGGGGAGCTGTTTTTT
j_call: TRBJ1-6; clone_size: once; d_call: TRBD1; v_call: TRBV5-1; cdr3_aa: CASSLAQTGGQRPLHF; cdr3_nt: TGCGCCAGCAGCTTGGCCCAAACAGGGGGACAAAGACCCCTCCACTTT
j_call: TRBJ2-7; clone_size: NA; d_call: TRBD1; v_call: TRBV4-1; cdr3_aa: CASSQKVKWDRGSYEQYF; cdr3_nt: TGCGCCAGCAGCCAAAAGGTGAAATGGGACAGGGGTTCCTACGAGCAGTACTTC
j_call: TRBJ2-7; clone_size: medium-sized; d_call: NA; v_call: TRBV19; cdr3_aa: CASSIAAGQANEQYF; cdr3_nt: TGTGCCAGTAGTATAGCGGCAGGGCAAGCTAACGAGCAGTACTTC
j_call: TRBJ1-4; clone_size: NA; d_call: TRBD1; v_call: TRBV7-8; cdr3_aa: CASSPLGGRGEKLFF; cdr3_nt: TGTGCCAGCAGCCCACTAGGGGGCAGGGGTGAAAAACTGTTTTTT
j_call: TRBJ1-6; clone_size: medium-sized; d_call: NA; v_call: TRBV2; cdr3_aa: CASSLGLEASPLHF; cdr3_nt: TGTGCCAGCAGTCTCGGCCTAGAAGCTTCACCCCTCCACTTT
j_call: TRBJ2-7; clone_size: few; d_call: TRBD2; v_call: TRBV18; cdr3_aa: CASSPPSGAAYEQYF; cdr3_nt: TGTGCCAGCTCTCCTCCTAGCGGGGCGGCCTACGAGCAGTACTTC
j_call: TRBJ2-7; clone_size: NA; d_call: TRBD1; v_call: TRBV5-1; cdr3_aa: CASSLFSGGNEQYF; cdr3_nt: TGCGCCAGCAGCTTGTTTTCAGGGGGCAACGAGCAGTACTTC
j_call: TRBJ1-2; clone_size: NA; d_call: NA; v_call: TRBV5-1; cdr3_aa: CASSLGAQGGNGYTF; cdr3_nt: TGCGCCAGCAGCTTGGGGGCGCAGGGAGGCAATGGCTACACCTTC
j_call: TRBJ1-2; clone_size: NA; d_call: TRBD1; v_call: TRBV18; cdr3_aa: CASSQLGTGAWHGYTF; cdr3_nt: TGTGCCAGCTCACAACTGGGGACAGGGGCGTGGCATGGCTACACCTTC
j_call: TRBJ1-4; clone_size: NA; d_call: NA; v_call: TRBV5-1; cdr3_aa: CASSSGGVRGEKLFF; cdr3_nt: TGCGCCAGCAGTTCCGGGGGGGTACGGGGCGAAAAACTGTTTTTT
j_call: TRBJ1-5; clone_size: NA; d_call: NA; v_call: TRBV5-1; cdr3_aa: CASSLGGAYSNQPQHF; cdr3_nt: TGCGCCAGCAGCTTAGGAGGGGCCTATAGCAATCAGCCCCAGCATTTT
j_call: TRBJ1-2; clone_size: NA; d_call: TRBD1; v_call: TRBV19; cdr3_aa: CASSRFTGDYGYTF; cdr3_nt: TGTGCCAGTAGTAGGTTTACAGGGGACTATGGCTACACCTTC
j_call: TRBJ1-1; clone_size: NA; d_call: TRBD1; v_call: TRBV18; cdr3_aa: CASSPPVQGAQNTEAFF; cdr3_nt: TGTGCCAGCTCACCACCTGTGCAGGGGGCCCAGAACACTGAAGCTTTCTTT
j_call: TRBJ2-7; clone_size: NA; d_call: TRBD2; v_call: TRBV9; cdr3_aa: CASSPRWSGTSGRVTHEQYF; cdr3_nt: TGTGCCAGCAGCCCCCGATGGTCCGGGACTAGCGGGAGAGTTACCCACGAGCAGTACTTC
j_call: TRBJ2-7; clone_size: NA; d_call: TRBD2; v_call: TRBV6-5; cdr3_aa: CASSYGGAGGYEQYF; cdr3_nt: TGTGCCAGCAGTTACGGAGGGGCGGGAGGCTACGAGCAGTACTTC
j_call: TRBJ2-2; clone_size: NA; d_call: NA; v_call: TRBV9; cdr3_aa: CASSGQFAGELFF; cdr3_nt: TGTGCCAGCAGCGGACAGTTCGCCGGGGAGCTGTTTTTT
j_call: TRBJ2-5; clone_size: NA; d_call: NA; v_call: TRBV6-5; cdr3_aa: CASSYGAGRETQYF; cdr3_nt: TGTGCCAGCAGTTACGGGGCAGGTCGAGAGACCCAGTACTTC
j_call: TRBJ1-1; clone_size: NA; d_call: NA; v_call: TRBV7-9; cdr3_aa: CASSFIPTEAFF; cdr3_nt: TGTGCCAGCAGCTTTATCCCCACTGAAGCTTTCTTT
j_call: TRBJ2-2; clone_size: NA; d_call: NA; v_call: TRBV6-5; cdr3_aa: CASSYFTVTGELFF; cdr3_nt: TGTGCCAGCAGTTACTTCACAGTCACCGGGGAGCTGTTTTTT
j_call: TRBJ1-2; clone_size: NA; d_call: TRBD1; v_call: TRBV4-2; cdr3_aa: CASSQRGQGYGYTF; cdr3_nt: TGTGCCAGCAGCCAACGGGGACAGGGCTATGGCTACACCTTC
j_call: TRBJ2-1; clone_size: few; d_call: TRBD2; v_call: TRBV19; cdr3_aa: CASSIKVLAGSNEQFF; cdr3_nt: TGTGCCAGTAGTATAAAAGTACTAGCGGGAAGCAATGAGCAGTTCTTC
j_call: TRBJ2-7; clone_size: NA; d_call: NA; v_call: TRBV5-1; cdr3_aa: CASSARVGYEQYF; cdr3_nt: TGCGCCAGCAGTGCCAGGGTGGGGTACGAGCAGTACTTC
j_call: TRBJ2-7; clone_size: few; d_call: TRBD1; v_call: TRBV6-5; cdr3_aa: CASSFVTGESYEQYF; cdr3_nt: TGTGCCAGCAGTTTCGTGACAGGGGAATCCTACGAGCAGTACTTC
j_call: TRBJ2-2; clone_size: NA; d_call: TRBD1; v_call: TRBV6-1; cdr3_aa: CASSVRQGADTGELFF; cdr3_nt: TGTGCCAGCAGTGTCCGACAGGGGGCGGACACCGGGGAGCTGTTTTTT
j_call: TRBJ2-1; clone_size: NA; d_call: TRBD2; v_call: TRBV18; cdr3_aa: CASSPPGGGRGNEQFF; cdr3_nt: TGTGCCAGCTCACCACCGGGCGGGGGGCGAGGCAATGAGCAGTTCTTC
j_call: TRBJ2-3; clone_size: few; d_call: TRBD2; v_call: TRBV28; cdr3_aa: CASSLAGVTTDTQYF; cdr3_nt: TGTGCCAGCAGTCTAGCGGGGGTCACCACAGATACGCAGTATTTT
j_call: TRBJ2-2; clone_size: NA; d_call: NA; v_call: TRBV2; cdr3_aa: CASSPEWGRSGELFF; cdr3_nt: TGTGCCAGCAGTCCCGAGTGGGGGAGGAGCGGGGAGCTGTTTTTT
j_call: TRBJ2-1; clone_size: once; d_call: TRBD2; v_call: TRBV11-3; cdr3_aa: CASSSGLAGGQNEQFF; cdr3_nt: TGTGCCAGCAGCTCGGGACTAGCGGGGGGGCAGAATGAGCAGTTCTTC
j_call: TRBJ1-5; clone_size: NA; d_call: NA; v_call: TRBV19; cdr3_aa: CATRPLLGRNQPQHF; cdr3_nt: TGTGCCACGAGACCCCTTCTAGGGAGAAATCAGCCCCAGCATTTT
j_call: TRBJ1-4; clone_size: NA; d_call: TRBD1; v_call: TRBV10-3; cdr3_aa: CAISETGANEKLFF; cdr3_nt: TGTGCCATCAGTGAGACAGGGGCTAATGAAAAACTGTTTTTT
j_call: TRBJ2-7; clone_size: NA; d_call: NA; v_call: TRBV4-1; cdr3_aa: CASSQGEGGPYEQYF; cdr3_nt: TGCGCCAGCAGCCAAGGGGAGGGGGGGCCCTACGAGCAGTACTTC